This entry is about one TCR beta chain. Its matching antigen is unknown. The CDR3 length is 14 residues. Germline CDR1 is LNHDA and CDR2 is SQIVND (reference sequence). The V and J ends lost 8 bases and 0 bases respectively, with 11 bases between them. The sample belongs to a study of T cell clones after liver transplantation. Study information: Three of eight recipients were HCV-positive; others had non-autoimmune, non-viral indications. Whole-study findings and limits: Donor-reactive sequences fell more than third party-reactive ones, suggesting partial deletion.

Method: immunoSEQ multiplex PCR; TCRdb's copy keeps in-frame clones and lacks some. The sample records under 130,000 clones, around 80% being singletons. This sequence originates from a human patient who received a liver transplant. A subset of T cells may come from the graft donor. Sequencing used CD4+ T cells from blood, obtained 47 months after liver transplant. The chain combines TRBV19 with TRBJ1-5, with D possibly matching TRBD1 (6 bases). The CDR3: CASGQHHSNQPQHF. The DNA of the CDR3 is TGTGCCAGTGGACAGCACCATAGCAATCAGCCCCAGCATTTT. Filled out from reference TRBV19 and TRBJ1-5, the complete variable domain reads DGGITQSPKYLFRKEGQNVTLSCEQNLNHDAMYWYRQDPGQGLRLIYYSQIVNDFQKGDIAEGYSVSREKKESFPLTVTSAQKNPTAFYLCASGQHHSNQPQHFGDGTRLSIL.